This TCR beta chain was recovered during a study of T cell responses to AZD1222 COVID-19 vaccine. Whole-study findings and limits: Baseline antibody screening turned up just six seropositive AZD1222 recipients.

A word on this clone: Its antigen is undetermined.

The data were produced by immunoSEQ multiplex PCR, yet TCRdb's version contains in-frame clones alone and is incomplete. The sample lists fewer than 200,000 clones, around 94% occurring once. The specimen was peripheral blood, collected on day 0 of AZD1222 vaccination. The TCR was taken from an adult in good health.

CDR3: CASSRGLATGELFF. The CDR3 DNA follows: TGTGCCAGCAGCCGCGGACTAGCCACCGGGGAGCTGTTTTTT. The chain has TRBV4-2 and TRBJ2-2; 8 bases fit TRBD2. Germline V lookup: CDR1 LGHNA, CDR2 YNFKEQ. This CDR3 is 14 amino acids long. V lost 4 bases to trimming and J lost 4 bases; unmatched junction nucleotides: 2.